These 28 T cell receptor beta chains were sequenced from one sample in a study of blood T cell repertoires in COVID-19. Profiling relied on immunoSEQ multiplex PCR, and the TCRdb table lists in-frame clones only, not all of them. The repertoire has around 60,000 clones, approximately 91% of them found once; the top ten carry 3.5% to 4%. The sequencing input was peripheral blood. These TCRs come from a man in his 70s with acute or convalescent COVID-19.

In this sample, this clone turned up once. This chain uses TRBV2 with TRBJ1-2; 7 bases agree with TRBD1. Looked up from germline, CDR1 is SNHLY and CDR2 is FYNNEI. CDR3 size: 17 residues. With 6 bases clipped from V and 2 bases from J, the junction kept 15 bases outside the gene matches. The CDR3 DNA follows: TGTGCCAGCAGCAGGGGGGATGAAGGGGGCGAGAACTATGGCTACACCTTC. Translation gives CASSRGDEGGENYGYTF.

As to this clone: Relative to the germline gene, one junction end is altered; a read error may explain this. V gene TRBV10-2 combines with J gene TRBJ2-7; TRBD1 matches at 7 bases. CDR3 length: 14 amino acids. CDR1 WSHSY and CDR2 SAAADI come from the germline V gene. This CDR3 is CAGSEYRGLYEQYF. Written as DNA, the CDR3 is TGCGCCGGCAGTGAGTACAGGGGCCTCTACGAGCAGTACTTC.

The sample holds one count of this clone. This chain uses TRBV5-1 with TRBJ2-5, with 9 bases identical to TRBD1. Germline CDR1 is SGHRS and CDR2 is YFSETQ. The CDR3 covers 18 residues. With 2 bases clipped from V and 3 bases from J, the junction kept 14 bases outside the gene matches. The DNA for the CDR3 is TGCGCCAGCAGCTTTACAGGGGGCGTTTTAAACCCAAAAGAGACCCAGTACTTC. The encoded protein is CASSFTGGVLNPKETQYF. Combining the CDR3 with reference TRBV5-1 and TRBJ2-5 gives the whole variable domain KAGVTQTPRYLIKTRGQQVTLSCSPISGHRSVSWYQQTPGQGLQFLFEYFSETQRNKGNFPGRFSGRQFSNSRSEMNVSTLELGDSALYLCASSFTGGVLNPKETQYFGPGTRLLVL.

J is TRBJ2-2 and V is TRBV5-5; the match to TRBD1 covers 8 bases. The junction had 9 bases not matched to a gene; V was cut back by 0 bases and J by 2 bases. The CDR3 is made up of 18 amino acids. CDR1 and CDR2 from the germline V gene are SGHKS and YYEKEE (reference sequence). The CDR3 sequence is CASSLGHNRGTNTGELFF. The CDR3 DNA sequence: TGTGCCAGCAGCTTGGGGCATAACAGGGGGACCAACACCGGGGAGCTGTTTTTT.

A single count supports this clone. V and J are TRBV13 and TRBJ2-7, with D possibly being TRBD1 (7 bases). The CDR3 is 16 residues long. Trimming cost V 3 bases and J 1 base, with 16 bases left between them. Germline CDR1 and CDR2: PRHDT and FYEKMQ (reference sequence). The CDR3 reads CASSFGGQGVSYEQYF. As DNA, the CDR3 is TGTGCCAGCAGCTTTGGGGGGCAGGGGGTTTCCTACGAGCAGTACTTC.

The chain recombines TRBV28 with TRBJ1-3, with D perhaps matching TRBD1 (5 bases). Germline V gives CDR1 MDHEN, CDR2 SYDVKM. The CDR3 has 14 amino acids. The V end was cut by 2 bases, the J end by 7 bases, with 12 bases between. The chain's CDR3 is CASSLRGYRNTIYF. CDR3 coding DNA: TGTGCCAGCAGTTTACGGGGGTACCGGAACACCATATATTTT.

As concerns this clone: Other DNA sequences in the same sample also yield this CDR3. The chain joins TRBV18 to TRBJ2-5; 7 bases agree with TRBD1. The CDR3 spans 13 residues. Germline CDR1 is KGHSH and CDR2 is LQKENI. With V trimmed by 3 bases and J by 3 bases, 1 base remained unmatched. In DNA form, the CDR3 reads TGTGCCAGCTCACCTGGGACAGAAGAGACCCAGTACTTC. It codes for CASSPGTEETQYF.

The J gene is TRBJ1-1, the V gene TRBV11-2; TRBD1 is a possible D gene (6 bases). The J call may be mistaken, given a closer DNA end match to TRBJ1-6. CDR1 SGHAT and CDR2 FQNNGV come from the germline V gene. This CDR3 is 12 amino acids long. Written as DNA, the CDR3 is TGTGCCAGCAGCTTAGGGGGGACAACACTCCACTTT. Its translation is CASSLGGTTLHF.

This clone was seen just once. This chain joins TRBV29-1 and TRBJ1-2; 7 bases fit TRBD1. The germline gives CDR1 SQVTM, CDR2 ANQGSEA. After removal of 5 bases from V and 6 bases from J, the junction contained 9 bases not matched to a gene. The CDR3 sequence is 13 residues long. The CDR3: CSVHGTASNGYTF. CDR3 coding DNA: TGCAGCGTTCATGGGACAGCCAGTAATGGCTACACCTTC.

V usage is TRBV5-1 and J usage is TRBJ2-3, with a possible D match to TRBD1 (5 bases). The CDR3 has 15 residues. In germline, CDR1 is SGHRS, CDR2 YFSETQ. The V gene lost 0 bases and the J gene lost 1 base, with 9 bases spanning the gap. In DNA, the CDR3 is TGCGCCAGCAGCTTGGAAGGGGTACGCACAGATACGCAGTATTTT. Translated: CASSLEGVRTDTQYF.

About this clone itself: Other nucleotide sequences in the sample specify the same CDR3. The chain couples TRBV4-2 to TRBJ2-7; TRBD1 might be the D (5 bases). Germline V gene data show CDR1 as LGHNA and CDR2 as YNFKEQ. CDR3 length equals 13 residues. V was shortened by 1 base and J by 4 bases, with 8 bases between the two germline ends. The CDR3: CASSQVQGYEQYF. The CDR3 coding sequence is TGTGCCAGCAGCCAAGTGCAGGGATACGAGCAGTACTTC.

This rearrangement joins TRBV29-1 to TRBJ2-5; possibly TRBD2 for D (6 bases). The length of the CDR3 is 14 residues. CDR1 is SQVTM and CDR2 is ANQGSEA in the germline V gene. V lost 0 bases and J lost 4, with 12 bases in between. Here the CDR3 reads CSVEEGGARETQYF. The CDR3 nucleotides are TGCAGCGTTGAAGAAGGAGGGGCAAGAGAGACCCAGTACTTC. Full variable domain (missing parts from reference TRBV29-1 and TRBJ2-5): SAVISQKPSRDICQRGTSLTIQCQVDSQVTMMFWYRQQPGQSLTLIATANQGSEATYESGFVIDKFPISRPNLTFSTLTVSNMSPEDSSIYLCSVEEGGARETQYFGPGTRLLVL.

The chain combines TRBV3-1 (or the pseudogene TRBV3-2) with TRBJ2-1; 7 bases agree with TRBD2. Germline CDR1 is LGHDT and CDR2 is YNNKEL (reference sequence). The length of the CDR3 is 14 residues. The J segment lost 5 bases and the V segment lost 4 bases, leaving 5 bases of the junction unmatched. CDR3 DNA: TGTGCCAGCAGCCCTAGGACTAGAAACAATGAGCAGTTCTTC. Amino acids: CASSPRTRNNEQFF.

This sequence joins TRBV11-2 and TRBJ1-3; 10 bases fit TRBD1. Germline lookup yields CDR1 SGHAT and CDR2 FQNNGV. V trimming: 2 bases; J trimming: 0 bases; junction bases outside the gene matches: 4. The CDR3 covers 17 residues. The CDR3 loop reads CASSLNGQGGSGNTIYF. The DNA of the CDR3 is TGTGCCAGCAGCTTAAATGGACAGGGGGGCTCTGGAAACACCATATATTTT.

The chain combines TRBV11-3 with TRBJ2-3, with a tentative D call TRBD2 (6 bases). The germline gives CDR1 SGHNT, CDR2 YENEEA. The CDR3 sequence is 17 residues long. V lost 0 bases and J lost 7, with 20 bases in between. The CDR3 DNA reads TGTGCCAGCAGCTTAGATAGCCGACTAGACCCCCAAAATACGCAGTATTTT. The encoded protein is CASSLDSRLDPQNTQYF.

The rearrangement links TRBV7-2 to TRBJ1-2, with 8 bases fitting TRBD1. CDR3 length: 15 residues. Germline assignment: CDR1 SGHTA and CDR2 FQGNSA. V dropped 2 bases and J dropped 6; count of bases not matched to a gene: 8. The CDR3 protein is CASSLRVQGQDGYTF. The CDR3 region has the DNA TGTGCCAGCAGCTTACGTGTCCAGGGACAGGATGGCTACACCTTC. Combining the CDR3 with reference TRBV7-2 and TRBJ1-2 gives the whole variable domain GAGVSQSPSNKVTEKGKDVELRCDPISGHTALYWYRQSLGQGLEFLIYFQGNSAPDKSGLPSDRFSAERTGGSVSTLTIQRTQQEDSAVYLCASSLRVQGQDGYTFGSGTRLTVV.

The table lists this clone with a count of one. CDR3 sequence: CASSQGLADYNEQFF. The CDR3 region has the DNA TGTGCCAGCAGCCAAGGACTAGCGGACTACAATGAGCAGTTCTTC. The chain combines TRBV3-1 (or the pseudogene TRBV3-2) with TRBJ2-1; 9 bases map to TRBD2. The V segment lost 1 base and the J segment 3 bases; nucleotides outside the gene matches: 1. Germline lookup yields CDR1 LGHDT and CDR2 YNNKEL (reference sequence). The CDR3 is 15 amino acids.

In its sample, this clone was seen once. The rearrangement links TRBV5-8 to TRBJ1-5, with 8 positions matching TRBD1. CDR1 is SGHTS and CDR2 is YDEGEE in the germline V gene. Trimming removed 4 bases from V and 1 base from J; junction bases left unmatched: 4. The CDR3 spans 15 residues. The DNA of the CDR3 is TGTGCCAGCAGCCGAGGGACAGGCAGCAATCAGCCCCAGCATTTT. This sequence encodes CASSRGTGSNQPQHF.

A single count supports this clone. The V call is TRBV6-2 or TRBV6-3, the J call TRBJ1-5, with 11 bases lining up with TRBD1. From germline, CDR1 is MNHEY and CDR2 SVGEGT. This CDR3 contains 20 residues. The trim removed 6 bases at V and 3 bases at J, leaving 19 bases unmatched. Here the CDR3 reads CASSRRTDRGRLGYNQPQHF. As DNA, the CDR3 is TGTGCCAGCAGCCGTCGCACGGACAGGGGGCGCTTGGGATACAATCAGCCCCAGCATTTT.

V gene TRBV18 combines with J gene TRBJ1-4; TRBD1 aligns across 8 bases. The CDR3 runs 17 residues. V lost 3 bases and J lost 1; bases outside the gene matches: 7. CDR1 and CDR2 (germline): KGHSH, LQKENI. CDR3 sequence: CASSPGQGSVTNEKLFF. CDR3 sequence (DNA): TGTGCCAGCTCACCCGGACAGGGAAGCGTAACTAATGAAAAACTGTTTTTT.

This sequence joins TRBV14 and TRBJ2-6, with no clear D. The V gene lost 0 bases and the J gene lost 0 bases, with 9 bases spanning the gap. The CDR3 covers 17 residues. Germline V gene sequence: CDR1 SGHDN, CDR2 FVKESK. This chain's CDR3 is CASSQDRRSSGANVLTF. CDR3 coding DNA: TGTGCCAGCAGCCAAGATCGGCGGAGCTCTGGGGCCAACGTCCTGACTTTC.

The chain links TRBV24-1 to TRBJ2-6; D is undetermined. Trimming left V 2 bases short and J 4 bases short, with 11 bases between. The CDR3 runs 16 residues. In germline, CDR1 is KGHDR, CDR2 SFDVKD. The DNA of the CDR3 is TGTGCCACCAGTGATTCACGGGTGGCAGGGGCCAACGTCCTGACTTTC. It specifies CATSDSRVAGANVLTF.

The chain employs TRBV24-1 and TRBJ1-4; tentative D call: TRBD1 (5 bases). CDR3 length equals 13 residues. The germline CDR1 and CDR2 sequences are KGHDR and SFDVKD. Trimming took 5 bases from V and 8 from J, leaving 11 bases between them. The CDR3 DNA follows: TGTGCCACCAGTGGAAGGGGAGGAGAAAAACTGTTTTTT. This codes for CATSGRGGEKLFF.

The chain is built from TRBV28 and TRBJ2-4; 9 bases map to TRBD1. Trimming at V came to 6 bases and at J to 6 bases, leaving 6 bases not matched to a gene. This CDR3 region has 14 residues. The germline V gene encodes CDR1 MDHEN and CDR2 SYDVKM. CDR3 DNA sequence: TGTGCCAGCAGACCCCACAGGGGGCCAAACATTCAGTACTTC. Amino acid sequence: CASRPHRGPNIQYF.

The chain employs TRBV28 and TRBJ1-1; D not certain. The V end lost 2 bases, the J end lost 1 base, and 5 bases lay between the germline ends. Germline lookup yields CDR1 MDHEN and CDR2 SYDVKM. The CDR3 contains 13 residues. CDR3 protein: CASSLNQNTEAFF. Here the CDR3 DNA reads TGTGCCAGCAGTTTAAATCAGAACACTGAAGCTTTCTTT.

The chain carries TRBV27 and TRBJ1-1; D gene unclear. This CDR3 spans 13 amino acids. V was shortened by 7 bases and J by 4 bases, with 13 bases between the two germline ends. The germline CDR1 and CDR2 sequences are MNHEY and SMNVEV (reference sequence). For the CDR3, the DNA is TGTGCCAGCAAAAAGGGTGGGAGCACTGAAGCTTTCTTT. This gives the protein CASKKGGSTEAFF.

By share of the sample, this clone is large. J is TRBJ2-2 and V is TRBV7-3, with TRBD1 as a possible D gene (6 bases). V lost 5 bases and J 5 bases, leaving 21 bases between the germline ends. Germline V gene data show CDR1 as SGHTA and CDR2 as FQGTGA. The CDR3 is made up of 17 amino acids. The chain's CDR3 is CASSNPDSQIGTGELFF. The CDR3 coding sequence is TGTGCCAGCAGCAATCCGGACAGCCAAATAGGGACCGGGGAGCTGTTTTTT.

The chain links TRBV5-1 to TRBJ1-1; TRBD1 might be the D (5 bases). Trimming stripped 0 bases from V and 4 bases from J, with 16 bases between. Germline values: CDR1 SGHRS, CDR2 YFSETQ. The CDR3 totals 16 residues. The CDR3 spells CASSLVGQGGSTEAFF. CDR3 coding DNA: TGCGCCAGCAGCTTGGTCGGTCAGGGTGGAAGCACTGAAGCTTTCTTT.